The text below deals with one T cell receptor beta chain. Antigen: not known. This record comes from a study of shared clonotypes between healthy human individuals. The wider study: A donor's plate count was three for CD4 naive and three for CD4 memory; CD8 naive had two and CD8 memory one. General observations from the study: The study found lower generation probabilities in non-shared clonotypes than in those shared by all four donors. Rarefaction indicated that sorted-subset sequencing remained incomplete although depth was large.

All donors were healthy HIV-negative adults lacking recent acute infections or vaccinations. The CDR3 has 11 residues. V was trimmed by 4 bases and J by 1 base, leaving 2 bases between them. The germline V gene encodes CDR1 SGHKS and CDR2 YYEKEE (reference sequence). The table came from immunoSEQ multiplex PCR; TCRdb's copy has only in-frame clones and leaves some out. The data contain roughly 2.2 million clones, approximately 93% of them singletons. Sample: naive CD4+ T cells from PBMCs. Subset here: CD45RA+ positively selected. This TCR derives from a man younger than 30 in good health. Some clones in this sample may be carry-over from other donors' samples. The gene calls are TRBV5-5 and TRBJ1-1; D is uncertain. CDR3 sequence (DNA): TGTGCCAGCAGCCAGAACACTGAAGCTTTCTTT. It specifies CASSQNTEAFF.